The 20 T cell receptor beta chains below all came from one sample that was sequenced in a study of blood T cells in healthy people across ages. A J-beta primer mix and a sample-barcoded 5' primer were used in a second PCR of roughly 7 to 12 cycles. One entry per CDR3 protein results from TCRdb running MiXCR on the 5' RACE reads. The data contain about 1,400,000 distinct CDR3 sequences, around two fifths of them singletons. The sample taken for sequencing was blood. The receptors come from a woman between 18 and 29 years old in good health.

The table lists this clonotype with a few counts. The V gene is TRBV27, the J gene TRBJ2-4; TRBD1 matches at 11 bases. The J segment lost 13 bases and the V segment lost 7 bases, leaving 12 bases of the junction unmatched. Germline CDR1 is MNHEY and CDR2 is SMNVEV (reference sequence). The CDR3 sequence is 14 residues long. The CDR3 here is CASNSPGTGGEQYF. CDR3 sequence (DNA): TGTGCCAGCAATTCGCCCGGGACAGGGGGGGAGCAGTACTTC.

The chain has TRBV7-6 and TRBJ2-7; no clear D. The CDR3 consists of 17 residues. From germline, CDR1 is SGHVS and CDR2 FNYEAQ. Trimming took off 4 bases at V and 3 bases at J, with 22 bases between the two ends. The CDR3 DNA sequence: TGTGCCAGCAGCTCGGGCGGCGGTTCAGCCACTTTCTACGAGCAGTACTTC. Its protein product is CASSSGGGSATFYEQYF.

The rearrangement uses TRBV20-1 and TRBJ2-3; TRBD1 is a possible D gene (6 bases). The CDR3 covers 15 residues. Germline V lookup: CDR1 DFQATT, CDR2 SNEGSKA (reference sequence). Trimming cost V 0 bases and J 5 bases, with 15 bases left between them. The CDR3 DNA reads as TGCAGTGCTAGAGATACACAGGGCCGGGGAGATACGCAGTATTTT. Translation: CSARDTQGRGDTQYF.

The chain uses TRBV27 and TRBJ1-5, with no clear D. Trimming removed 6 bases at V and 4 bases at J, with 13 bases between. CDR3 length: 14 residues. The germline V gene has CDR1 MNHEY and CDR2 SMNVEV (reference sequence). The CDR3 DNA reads TGTGCCAGCAGACCAAGGCAGCTAAATCAGCCCCAGCATTTT. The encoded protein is CASRPRQLNQPQHF.

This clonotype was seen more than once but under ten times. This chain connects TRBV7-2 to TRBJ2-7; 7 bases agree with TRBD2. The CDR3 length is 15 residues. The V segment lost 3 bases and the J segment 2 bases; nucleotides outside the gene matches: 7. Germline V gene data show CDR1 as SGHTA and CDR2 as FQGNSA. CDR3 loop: CASSLSGTTPYEQYF. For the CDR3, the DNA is TGTGCCAGCAGCTTGTCCGGGACTACCCCCTACGAGCAGTACTTC. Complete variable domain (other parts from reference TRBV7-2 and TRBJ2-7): GAGVSQSPSNKVTEKGKDVELRCDPISGHTALYWYRQSLGQGLEFLIYFQGNSAPDKSGLPSDRFSAERTGGSVSTLTIQRTQQEDSAVYLCASSLSGTTPYEQYFGPGTRLTVT.

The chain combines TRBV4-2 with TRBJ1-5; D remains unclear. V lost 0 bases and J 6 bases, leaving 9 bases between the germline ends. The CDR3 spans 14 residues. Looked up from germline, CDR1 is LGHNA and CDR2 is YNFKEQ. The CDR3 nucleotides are TGTGCCAGCAGCCAAGATATGGCAGGTCAGCCCCAGCATTTT. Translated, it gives CASSQDMAGQPQHF.

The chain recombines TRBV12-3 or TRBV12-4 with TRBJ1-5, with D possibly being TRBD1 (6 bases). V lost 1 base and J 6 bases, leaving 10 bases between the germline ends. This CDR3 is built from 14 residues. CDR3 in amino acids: CASSLGGGLQPQHF. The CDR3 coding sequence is TGTGCCAGCAGTTTAGGAGGGGGGCTTCAGCCCCAGCATTTT.

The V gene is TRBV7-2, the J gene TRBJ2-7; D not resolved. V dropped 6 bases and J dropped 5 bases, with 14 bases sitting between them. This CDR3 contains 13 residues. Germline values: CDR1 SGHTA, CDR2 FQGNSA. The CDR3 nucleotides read TGTGCCAGCAGACGGACCGGCGCTGACGAGCAGTACTTC. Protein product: CASRRTGADEQYF.

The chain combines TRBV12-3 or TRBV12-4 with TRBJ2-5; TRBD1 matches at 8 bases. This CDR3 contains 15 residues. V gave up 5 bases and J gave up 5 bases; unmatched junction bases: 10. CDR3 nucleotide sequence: TGTGCCAGCAGTCCATCCCAGGGGGCGTCGGAGACCCAGTACTTC. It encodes CASSPSQGASETQYF.

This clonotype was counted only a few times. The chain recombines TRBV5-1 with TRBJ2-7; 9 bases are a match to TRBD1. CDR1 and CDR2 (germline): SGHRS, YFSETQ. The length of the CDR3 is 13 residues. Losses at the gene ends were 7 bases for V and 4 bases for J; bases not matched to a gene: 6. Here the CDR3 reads CASAGQGKYEQYF. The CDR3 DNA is TGCGCCAGCGCCGGACAGGGGAAATACGAGCAGTACTTC. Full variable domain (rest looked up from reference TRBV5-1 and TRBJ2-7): KAGVTQTPRYLIKTRGQQVTLSCSPISGHRSVSWYQQTPGQGLQFLFEYFSETQRNKGNFPGRFSGRQFSNSRSEMNVSTLELGDSALYLCASAGQGKYEQYFGPGTRLTVT.

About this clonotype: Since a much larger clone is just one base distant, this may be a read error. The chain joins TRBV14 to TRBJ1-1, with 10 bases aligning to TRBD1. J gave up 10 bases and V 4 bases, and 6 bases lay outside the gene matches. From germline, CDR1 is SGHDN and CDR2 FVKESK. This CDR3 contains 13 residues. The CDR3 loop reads CASSRRRTGGAFF. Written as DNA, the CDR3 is TGTGCCAGCAGCCGACGACGGACAGGGGGAGCTTTCTTT.

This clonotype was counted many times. This CDR3 is CASRRTSAGVGEQFF. The DNA of the CDR3 is TGTGCCAGCAGACGAACTAGCGCGGGAGTTGGAGAGCAGTTCTTC. The J gene is TRBJ2-1, the V gene TRBV5-5, with 7 bases lining up with TRBD2. Unmatched junction bases numbered 15, after V lost 5 bases and J lost 10 bases. The CDR3 sequence is 15 residues long. Per the germline V gene, CDR1 is SGHKS and CDR2 is YYEKEE (reference sequence).

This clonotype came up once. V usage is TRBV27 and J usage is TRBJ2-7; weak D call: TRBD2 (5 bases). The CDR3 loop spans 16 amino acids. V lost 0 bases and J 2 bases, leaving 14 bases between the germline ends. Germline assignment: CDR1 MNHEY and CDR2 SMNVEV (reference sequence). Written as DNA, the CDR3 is TGTGCCAGCAGTTTATCCTCTGTGGAGGCCCCCTACGAGCAGTACTTC. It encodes CASSLSSVEAPYEQYF.

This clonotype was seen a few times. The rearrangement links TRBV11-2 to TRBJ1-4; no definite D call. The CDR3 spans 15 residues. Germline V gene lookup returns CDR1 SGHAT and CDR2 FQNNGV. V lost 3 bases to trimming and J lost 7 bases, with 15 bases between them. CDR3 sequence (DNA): TGTGCCAGCAGCTTGGAACCCTCCCTGGGTGAAAAACTGTTTTTT. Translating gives CASSLEPSLGEKLFF.

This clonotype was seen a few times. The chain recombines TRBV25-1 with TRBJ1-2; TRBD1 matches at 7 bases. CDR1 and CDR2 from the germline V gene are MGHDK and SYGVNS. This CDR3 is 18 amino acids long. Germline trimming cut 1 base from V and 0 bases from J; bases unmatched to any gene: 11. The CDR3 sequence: CASSEFFLGTATNYGYTF. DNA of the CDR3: TGTGCCAGCAGTGAATTTTTTTTGGGGACAGCAACTAACTATGGCTACACCTTC.

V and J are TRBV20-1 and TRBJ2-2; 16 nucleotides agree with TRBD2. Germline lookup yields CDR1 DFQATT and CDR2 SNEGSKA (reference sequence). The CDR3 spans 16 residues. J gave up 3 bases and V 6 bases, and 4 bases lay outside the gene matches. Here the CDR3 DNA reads TGCAGTGCAACGGGGACTAGCGGGGGGGACACCGGGGAGCTGTTTTTT. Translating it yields CSATGTSGGDTGELFF.

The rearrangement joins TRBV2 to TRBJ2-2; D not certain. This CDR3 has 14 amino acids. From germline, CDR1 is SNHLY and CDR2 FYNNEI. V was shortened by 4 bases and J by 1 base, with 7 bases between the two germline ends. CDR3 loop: CASSGDMNTGELFF. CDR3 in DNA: TGTGCCAGCAGTGGAGACATGAACACCGGGGAGCTGTTTTTT.

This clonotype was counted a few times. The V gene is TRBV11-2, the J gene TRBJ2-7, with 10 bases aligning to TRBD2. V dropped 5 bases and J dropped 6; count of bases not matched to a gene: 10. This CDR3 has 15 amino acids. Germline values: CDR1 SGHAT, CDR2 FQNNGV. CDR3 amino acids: CASSPRLAGASEQYF. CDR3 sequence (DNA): TGTGCCAGCAGCCCGCGACTAGCGGGTGCGAGCGAGCAGTACTTC.

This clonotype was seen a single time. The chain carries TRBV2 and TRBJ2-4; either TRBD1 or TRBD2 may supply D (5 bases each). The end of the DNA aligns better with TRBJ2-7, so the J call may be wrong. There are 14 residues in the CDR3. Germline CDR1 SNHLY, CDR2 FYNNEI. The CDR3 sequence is CASLTGTGLYEQYF. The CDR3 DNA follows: TGTGCCAGCCTGACCGGAACAGGACTCTACGAGCAGTACTTC.

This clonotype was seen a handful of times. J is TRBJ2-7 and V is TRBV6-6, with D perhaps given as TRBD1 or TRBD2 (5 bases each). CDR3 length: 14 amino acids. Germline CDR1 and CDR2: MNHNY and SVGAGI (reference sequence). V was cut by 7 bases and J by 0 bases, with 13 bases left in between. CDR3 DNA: TGTGCCAGCATGGGGGAACCTAGCTCCTACGAGCAGTACTTC. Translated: CASMGEPSSYEQYF.